Below are 21 T cell receptor beta chains sequenced from a single sample in a study of blood T cell repertoires in COVID-19. The table came from immunoSEQ multiplex PCR; TCRdb's copy has only in-frame clones and leaves some out. The data hold about 180,000 clones, with 89% observed a single time. The sample was peripheral blood. The receptor source for this set is a man aged 18 to 30 who had recovered from COVID-19.

This chain uses TRBV6-2 or TRBV6-3 with TRBJ1-4, with 8 positions matching TRBD1. Per the germline V gene, CDR1 is MNHEY and CDR2 is SVGEGT. The V segment lost 2 bases and the J segment 8 bases; nucleotides outside the gene matches: 4. CDR3 size: 14 residues. CDR3 nucleotide sequence: TGTGCCAGCAGTTACGGACAGGGCTGGGAAAAACTGTTTTTT. Translated, it gives CASSYGQGWEKLFF.

The chain carries TRBV7-2 and TRBJ2-5; 8 positions match TRBD2. There are 15 residues in the CDR3. The V gene end was trimmed by 1 base and the J gene end by 3 bases; junction bases not matched to a gene: 4. The germline CDR1 and CDR2 sequences are SGHTA and FQGNSA. DNA of the CDR3: TGTGCCAGCAGCTTAGGGATACTAGCGGAAGAGACCCAGTACTTC. Protein: CASSLGILAEETQYF. Full variable domain (missing parts from reference TRBV7-2 and TRBJ2-5): GAGVSQSPSNKVTEKGKDVELRCDPISGHTALYWYRQSLGQGLEFLIYFQGNSAPDKSGLPSDRFSAERTGGSVSTLTIQRTQQEDSAVYLCASSLGILAEETQYFGPGTRLLVL.

The rearrangement uses TRBV11-3 and TRBJ2-2; perhaps TRBD2 as D (6 bases). V lost 1 base and J lost 3, with 9 bases in between. CDR1 is SGHNT and CDR2 is YENEEA in the germline V gene. There are 15 residues in the CDR3. The CDR3 loop is CASSLGTTHTGELFF. CDR3 nucleotides: TGTGCCAGCAGCTTAGGGACTACCCACACCGGGGAGCTGTTTTTT.

The chain couples TRBV27 to TRBJ1-1; possibly TRBD1 for D (5 bases). The CDR3 totals 16 residues. Between the trimmed V and J ends, which lost 6 bases and 6 bases, there was a span of 23 bases. Germline CDR1 and CDR2: MNHEY and SMNVEV (reference sequence). As DNA, the CDR3 is TGTGCCAGCAGGGCGACAACGGGGGGTCGAGCACCTGAAGCTTTCTTT. It specifies CASRATTGGRAPEAFF.

The genes are TRBV3-1 (or the pseudogene TRBV3-2) and TRBJ1-2; D might be TRBD1 (5 bases). The CDR3 runs to 14 residues. The V gene lost 2 bases and the J gene lost 5 bases, with 12 bases spanning the gap. Germline loops: CDR1 LGHDT, CDR2 YNNKEL (reference sequence). The CDR3 region is CASSQRGRAYGYTF. The CDR3 DNA reads TGTGCCAGCAGCCAAAGGGGAAGGGCTTATGGCTACACCTTC.

The chain recombines TRBV7-3 with TRBJ2-5; 9 bases align to TRBD1. There are 16 residues in the CDR3. Trimming took 5 bases from V and 3 from J; bases not matched to a gene: 10. Germline V lookup: CDR1 SGHTA, CDR2 FQGTGA. The CDR3 sequence: CASSQTGQGGKETQYF. DNA of the CDR3: TGTGCCAGCAGCCAAACGGGACAGGGTGGAAAAGAGACCCAGTACTTC.

V gene TRBV5-4 combines with J gene TRBJ1-1; maybe TRBD1 (5 bases). V lost 0 bases, J lost 8 bases, and 8 bases lay in between. This CDR3 is built from 12 residues. Germline assignment: CDR1 SGHNT and CDR2 YYREEE (reference sequence). CDR3 loop: CASSLGEGEAFF. The CDR3 DNA follows: TGTGCCAGCAGCTTGGGGGAGGGGGAAGCTTTCTTT.

This chain uses TRBV7-9 with TRBJ2-7; possibly TRBD1 for D (6 bases). Per germline, CDR1 SEHNR and CDR2 FQNEAQ (reference sequence). This CDR3 spans 15 amino acids. V lost 5 bases to trimming and J lost 2 bases, with 16 bases between them. CDR3 bases: TGTGCCAGCAGCCTTCGCCGGGACAAGCCCTACGAGCAGTACTTC. Residues: CASSLRRDKPYEQYF.

The genes are TRBV13 and TRBJ1-2; D call uncertain. Germline V CDR1 and CDR2: PRHDT, FYEKMQ (reference sequence). This CDR3 is built from 11 residues. V lost 3 bases and J lost 8, with 7 bases in between. The CDR3 sequence is CASSFLGGYTF. The CDR3 DNA is TGTGCCAGCAGCTTCCTCGGGGGCTACACCTTC.

This chain uses TRBV18 with TRBJ2-7; TRBD1 is a possible D gene (6 bases). The germline gives CDR1 KGHSH, CDR2 LQKENI. V lost 4 bases and J 5 bases, leaving 18 bases between the germline ends. The CDR3 totals 15 residues. The CDR3 bases are TGTGCCAGCTCACTATTCAAGGGGGTTGGGGACGAGCAGTACTTC. Translated: CASSLFKGVGDEQYF.

The chain links TRBV5-1 to TRBJ2-5; TRBD1 agrees at 8 bases. V lost 4 bases and J lost 7; bases outside the gene matches: 12. The CDR3 consists of 15 residues. The germline gives CDR1 SGHRS, CDR2 YFSETQ. CDR3 nucleotides: TGCGCCAGCAGCCCCGCCGGGACAGGACCTTGGACCCAGTACTTC. It encodes CASSPAGTGPWTQYF.

The V call is TRBV5-4, the J call TRBJ2-3; D is uncertain. Looked up from germline, CDR1 is SGHNT and CDR2 is YYREEE (reference sequence). The CDR3 extends over 15 amino acids. V lost 2 bases, J lost 3 bases, and 13 bases lay in between. The DNA for the CDR3 is TGTGCCAGCAGCTTTCGAGCGTACGGGACAGATACGCAGTATTTT. It translates to CASSFRAYGTDTQYF.

This clone occurred once. CDR3 nucleotide sequence: TGTGCCATCAGTGAGTTGGGACAGCTTACCTACGAGCAGTACTTC. This sequence encodes CAISELGQLTYEQYF. V and J are TRBV10-3 and TRBJ2-7, with 7 bases identical to TRBD1. Trimming at V came to 1 base and at J to 2 bases, leaving 5 bases not matched to a gene. Germline V gene data show CDR1 as ENHRY and CDR2 as SYGVKD. The CDR3 runs 15 residues.

The rearrangement links TRBV9 to TRBJ1-3, with 9 bases fitting TRBD1. This CDR3 is built from 16 residues. The germline V gene encodes CDR1 SGDLS and CDR2 YYNGEE. V dropped 3 bases and J dropped 3; count of bases not matched to a gene: 7. CDR3 in amino acids: CASSATGTGYGNTIYF. CDR3 sequence (DNA): TGTGCCAGCAGCGCTACCGGGACAGGGTATGGAAACACCATATATTTT.

This chain joins TRBV7-2 and TRBJ2-5, with TRBD2 matching over 11 bases. Trimming removed 0 bases from V and 5 bases from J; junction bases left unmatched: 5. Germline CDR1 reads SGHTA; CDR2 reads FQGNSA. There are 16 residues in the CDR3. The CDR3 DNA sequence: TGTGCCAGCAGCTTAGCTCCGACTAGCGGGGCGGAGACCCAGTACTTC. It is translated as CASSLAPTSGAETQYF.

The J gene is TRBJ1-3, the V gene TRBV6-1, with a weak D call TRBD1 (6 bases). Trimming cost V 1 base and J 2 bases, with 9 bases left between them. Germline V lookup: CDR1 MNHNS, CDR2 SASEGT. The CDR3 contains 15 residues. CDR3 residues: CASSEGGTTGNTIYF. The CDR3, as DNA: TGTGCCAGCAGTGAAGGGGGGACAACTGGAAACACCATATATTTT.

The chain joins TRBV6-5 to TRBJ2-3; 7 bases map to TRBD2. The CDR3 covers 14 residues. The germline CDR1 and CDR2 sequences are MNHEY and SVGAGI. Losses at the gene ends were 2 bases for V and 5 bases for J; bases not matched to a gene: 4. In nucleotides, the CDR3 is TGTGCCAGCAGTTACGCGGGAGTAGAAGATACGCAGTATTTT. Its translation: CASSYAGVEDTQYF.

The J gene is TRBJ1-1, the V gene TRBV28, with D unresolved. The CDR3 sequence is 13 residues long. The V end was cut by 2 bases, the J end by 10 bases, with 14 bases between. CDR1 is MDHEN, CDR2 SYDVKM, per germline. The CDR3 loop is CASSLNGRNGAFF. In nucleotides, the CDR3 is TGTGCCAGCAGTTTAAATGGCAGGAATGGAGCTTTCTTT.

The table lists this clone with a count of one. The V and J genes are TRBV19 and TRBJ2-7; 7 bases match TRBD1. This CDR3 is built from 14 residues. Germline values: CDR1 LNHDA, CDR2 SQIVND (reference sequence). The ends lost 5 bases at V and 5 bases at J; junction bases unmatched: 9. The CDR3 sequence is CASSPQGGPNEQYF. The CDR3 region has the DNA TGTGCCAGTAGTCCCCAAGGGGGCCCCAACGAGCAGTACTTC.

The rearrangement links TRBV3-1 (or the pseudogene TRBV3-2) to TRBJ2-7; TRBD2 is a possible D gene (5 bases). Germline V gene lookup returns CDR1 LGHDT and CDR2 YNNKEL (reference sequence). V was trimmed by 0 bases and J by 3 bases, leaving 9 bases between them. This CDR3 has 14 amino acids. This CDR3 reads CASSQDEGSYEQYF. CDR3 DNA sequence: TGTGCCAGCAGCCAAGACGAGGGAAGCTACGAGCAGTACTTC.

The genes are TRBV5-1 and TRBJ2-7; possibly TRBD1 for D (6 bases). The CDR3 spans 13 residues. Germline V gene lookup returns CDR1 SGHRS and CDR2 YFSETQ. The V and J ends lost 0 bases and 5 bases respectively, with 9 bases between them. DNA of the CDR3: TGCGCCAGCAGCTTGGAACAGGGCGACGAGCAGTACTTC. Protein: CASSLEQGDEQYF.